The T cell receptor (beta chain) under discussion was sequenced for a study of CD8+ T cells in alopecia areata. Study summary: A regimen of oral tofacitinib, 5 to 10 mg twice daily, was given to treated patients. Study-level results: Having one nonresponder leaves uncertain how baseline CD8+ expansion relates to response.

Treatment here: oral pan-JAK inhibitor, 5-10 mg twice daily. The investigators collected lesional scalp punch biopsies and peripheral blood from alopecia areata patients. Comment on this clone: Its antigen is unidentified.

As the sequencing template, cDNA was produced by extracting RNA and reverse transcribing it. The repertoire was sequenced with immunoSEQ multiplex PCR; TCRdb's copy has only in-frame clones and lacks some. The data show about 290,000 clones, with roughly 64% seen just once and less than 2% held by the top ten. Germline-derived CDR1 and CDR2 are SGHVS and FQNEAQ. The CDR3 runs to 16 residues. Trimming at V came to 4 bases and at J to 2 bases, leaving 10 bases not matched to a gene. Here the sequenced sample was CD4+ T cells sorted from blood, taken at week 24, from a patient treated with tofacitinib. The receptor was isolated from a human donor with alopecia areata. This chain joins TRBV7-8 and TRBJ2-5, with 7 positions matching TRBD2. The chain's CDR3 is CASSSLTLGGQETQYF. The DNA for the CDR3 is TGTGCCAGCAGCTCCCTGACATTGGGGGGGCAAGAGACCCAGTACTTC.